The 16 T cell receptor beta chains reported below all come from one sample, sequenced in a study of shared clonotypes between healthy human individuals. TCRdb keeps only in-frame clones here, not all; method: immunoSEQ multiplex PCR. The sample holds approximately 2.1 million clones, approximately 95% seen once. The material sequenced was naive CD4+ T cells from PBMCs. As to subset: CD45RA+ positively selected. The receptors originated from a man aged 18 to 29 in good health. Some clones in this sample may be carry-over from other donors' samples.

The CDR3 DNA sequence: TGTGCCAGTAGTCCCAAAGCCCAGAGGGGCACTGAAGCTTTCTTT. The encoded protein is CASSPKAQRGTEAFF. The chain combines TRBV19 with TRBJ1-1, with a tentative D call TRBD1 (5 bases). The germline V gene has CDR1 LNHDA and CDR2 SQIVND (reference sequence). The germline V and J ends were trimmed by 5 bases and 4 bases, with 17 bases remaining between them. The CDR3 extends over 15 amino acids. The entire variable domain, with the rest obtained from reference TRBV19 and TRBJ1-1, is as follows: DGGITQSPKYLFRKEGQNVTLSCEQNLNHDAMYWYRQDPGQGLRLIYYSQIVNDFQKGDIAEGYSVSREKKESFPLTVTSAQKNPTAFYLCASSPKAQRGTEAFFGQGTRLTVV.

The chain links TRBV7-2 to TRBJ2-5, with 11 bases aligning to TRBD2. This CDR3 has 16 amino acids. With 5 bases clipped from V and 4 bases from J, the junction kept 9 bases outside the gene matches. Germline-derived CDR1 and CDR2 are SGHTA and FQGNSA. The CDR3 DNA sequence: TGTGCCAGCAGCCCAGGGACTAGCGGACAAGCAGAGACCCAGTACTTC. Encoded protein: CASSPGTSGQAETQYF.

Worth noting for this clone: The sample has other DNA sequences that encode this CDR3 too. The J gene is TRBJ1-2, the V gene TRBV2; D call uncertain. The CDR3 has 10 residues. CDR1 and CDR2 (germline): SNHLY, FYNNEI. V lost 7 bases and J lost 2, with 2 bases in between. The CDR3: CASNNYGYTF. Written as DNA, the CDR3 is TGTGCCAGCAACAACTATGGCTACACCTTC.

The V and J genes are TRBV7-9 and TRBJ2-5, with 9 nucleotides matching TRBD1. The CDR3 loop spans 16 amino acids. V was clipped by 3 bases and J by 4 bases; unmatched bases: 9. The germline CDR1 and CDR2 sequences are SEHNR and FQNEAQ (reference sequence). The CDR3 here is CASSFLRGQGGETQYF. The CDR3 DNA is TGTGCCAGCAGCTTCTTAAGGGGACAGGGCGGAGAGACCCAGTACTTC.

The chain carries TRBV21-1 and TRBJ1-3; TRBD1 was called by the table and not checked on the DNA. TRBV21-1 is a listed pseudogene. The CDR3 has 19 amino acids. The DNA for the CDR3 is TGTGCCAGCAGCAAATCTCCGGGACAGCCTCCTTCTTCTGGAAACACCATATATTTT. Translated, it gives CASSKSPGQPPSSGNTIYF.

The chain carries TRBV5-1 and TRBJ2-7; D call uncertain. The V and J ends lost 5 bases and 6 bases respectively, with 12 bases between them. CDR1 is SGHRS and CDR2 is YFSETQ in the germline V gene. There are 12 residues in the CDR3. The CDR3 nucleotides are TGCGCCAGCAGGGACCCCGTCGGCGAGCAGTACTTC. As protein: CASRDPVGEQYF.

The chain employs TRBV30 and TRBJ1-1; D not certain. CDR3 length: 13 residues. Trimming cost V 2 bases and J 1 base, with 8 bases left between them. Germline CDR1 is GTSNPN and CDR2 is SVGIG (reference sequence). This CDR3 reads CAWSPETNTEAFF. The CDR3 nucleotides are TGTGCCTGGAGTCCTGAGACGAACACTGAAGCTTTCTTT.

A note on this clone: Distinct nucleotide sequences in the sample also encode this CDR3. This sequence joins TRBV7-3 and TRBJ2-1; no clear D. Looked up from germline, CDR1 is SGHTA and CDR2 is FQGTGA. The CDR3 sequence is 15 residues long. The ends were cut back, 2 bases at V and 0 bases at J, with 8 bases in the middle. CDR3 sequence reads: CASSLYRSSYNEQFF. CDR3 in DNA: TGTGCCAGCAGCTTATATCGGAGCTCCTACAATGAGCAGTTCTTC.

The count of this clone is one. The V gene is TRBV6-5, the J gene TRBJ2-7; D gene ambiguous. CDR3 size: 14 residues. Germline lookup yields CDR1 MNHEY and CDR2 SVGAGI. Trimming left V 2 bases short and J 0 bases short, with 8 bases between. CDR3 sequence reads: CASSYQVFSYEQYF. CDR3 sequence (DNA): TGTGCCAGCAGTTACCAGGTATTCTCCTACGAGCAGTACTTC.

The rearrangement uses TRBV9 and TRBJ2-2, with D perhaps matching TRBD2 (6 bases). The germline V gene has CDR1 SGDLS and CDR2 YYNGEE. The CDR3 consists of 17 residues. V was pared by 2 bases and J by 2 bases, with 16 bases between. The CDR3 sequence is CASSVGGAVPNTGELFF. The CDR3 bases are TGTGCCAGCAGCGTTGGAGGGGCGGTTCCCAACACCGGGGAGCTGTTTTTT. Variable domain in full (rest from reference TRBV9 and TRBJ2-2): DSGVTQTPKHLITATGQRVTLRCSPRSGDLSVYWYQQSLDQGLQFLIQYYNGEERAKGNILERFSAQQFPDLHSELNLSSLELGDSALYFCASSVGGAVPNTGELFFGEGSRLTVL.

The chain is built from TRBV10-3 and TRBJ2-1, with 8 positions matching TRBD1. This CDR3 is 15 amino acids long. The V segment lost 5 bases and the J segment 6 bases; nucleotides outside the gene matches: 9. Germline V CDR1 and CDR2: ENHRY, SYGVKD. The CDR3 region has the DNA TGTGCCATCAGTACCCAGGGGGCAGGAGTCAATGAGCAGTTCTTC. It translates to CAISTQGAGVNEQFF.

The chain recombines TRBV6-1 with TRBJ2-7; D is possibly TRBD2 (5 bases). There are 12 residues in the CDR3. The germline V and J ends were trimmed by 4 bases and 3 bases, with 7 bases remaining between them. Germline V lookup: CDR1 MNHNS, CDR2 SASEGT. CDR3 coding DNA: TGTGCCAGCAGTGGAGAGGGCTACGAGCAGTACTTC. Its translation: CASSGEGYEQYF.

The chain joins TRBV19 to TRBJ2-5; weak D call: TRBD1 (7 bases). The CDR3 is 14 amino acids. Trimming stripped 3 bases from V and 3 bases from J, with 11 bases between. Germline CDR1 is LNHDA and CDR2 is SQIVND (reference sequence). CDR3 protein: CASSISGGKETQYF. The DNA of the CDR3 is TGTGCCAGTAGTATCTCAGGGGGGAAAGAGACCCAGTACTTC. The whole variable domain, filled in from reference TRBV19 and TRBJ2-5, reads DGGITQSPKYLFRKEGQNVTLSCEQNLNHDAMYWYRQDPGQGLRLIYYSQIVNDFQKGDIAEGYSVSREKKESFPLTVTSAQKNPTAFYLCASSISGGKETQYFGPGTRLLVL.

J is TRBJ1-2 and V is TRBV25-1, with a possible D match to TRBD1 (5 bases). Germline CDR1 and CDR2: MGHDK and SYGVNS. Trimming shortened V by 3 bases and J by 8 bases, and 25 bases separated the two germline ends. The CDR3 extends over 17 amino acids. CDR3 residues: CASSDRIRVSLTGGYTF. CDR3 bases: TGTGCCAGCAGTGATCGGATCAGGGTTTCTTTGACTGGGGGCTACACCTTC.

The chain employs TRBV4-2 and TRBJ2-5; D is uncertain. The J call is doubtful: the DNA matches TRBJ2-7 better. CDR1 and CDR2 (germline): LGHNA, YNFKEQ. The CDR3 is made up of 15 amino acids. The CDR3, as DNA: TGTGCCAGCAGCCAAGTGTCCCTAGGGCAGATCGAGCAGTACTTC. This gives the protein CASSQVSLGQIEQYF.

The CDR3 loop is CASSSVSYNEQFF. In nucleotides, the CDR3 is TGCGCCAGCAGTTCAGTCTCCTACAATGAGCAGTTCTTC. V gene TRBV10-2 combines with J gene TRBJ2-1, with D unclear. Deletions cut 5 bases from V and 0 bases from J, with 5 bases between. This CDR3 is 13 amino acids long. CDR1 and CDR2 (germline): WSHSY, SAAADI.